Below, 30 T cell receptor beta chains from the same sample are listed, as sequenced in a study of shared clonotypes between healthy human individuals. Only in-frame clones appear in the TCRdb table, and some are missing; sequencing was by immunoSEQ multiplex PCR. The table lists fewer than 400,000 clones, roughly 70% of them singletons. The sequenced sample consisted of memory CD4+ T cells sorted from blood. Indicated subset: CD45RA-negative fraction. The receptors were sampled from a man aged 25-40 years in good health.

This clone has only a few counts. The chain employs TRBV5-1 and TRBJ2-1; D gene uncertain. This CDR3 has 15 amino acids. From germline, CDR1 is SGHRS and CDR2 YFSETQ. Trimming stripped 0 bases from V and 5 bases from J, with 12 bases between. The CDR3 sequence is CASSLEQVRNNEQFF. CDR3 nucleotides: TGCGCCAGCAGCTTGGAACAAGTCAGGAACAATGAGCAGTTCTTC.

This clone was detected once. The chain joins TRBV2 to TRBJ2-1; D may match TRBD1 or TRBD2 (5 bases each). The germline V gene has CDR1 SNHLY and CDR2 FYNNEI. Trimming took 7 bases from V and 2 from J, leaving 15 bases between them. This CDR3 is 15 amino acids long. This chain's CDR3 is CASTPGTGAYNEQFF. CDR3 in DNA: TGTGCCAGCACGCCCGGGACCGGGGCCTACAATGAGCAGTTCTTC.

V gene TRBV4-1 combines with J gene TRBJ2-5, with TRBD2 matching 9 bases. The CDR3 runs 16 residues. Germline V lookup: CDR1 MGHRA, CDR2 YSYEKL. With V trimmed by 0 bases and J by 5 bases, 7 bases remained unmatched. This CDR3 reads CASSQEISGSSETQYF. DNA for the CDR3: TGCGCCAGCAGCCAAGAAATTAGCGGGAGCAGCGAGACCCAGTACTTC.

This clone appeared a single time. The chain links TRBV28 to TRBJ1-5, with 9 bases identical to TRBD1. Per germline, CDR1 MDHEN and CDR2 SYDVKM. Trimming removed 6 bases from V and 3 bases from J; junction bases left unmatched: 3. This CDR3 has 14 amino acids. The CDR3 here is CASRGQGNNQPQHF. The CDR3 DNA follows: TGTGCCAGCAGAGGACAGGGGAACAATCAGCCCCAGCATTTT.

J is TRBJ2-1 and V is TRBV9; 8 nucleotides align to TRBD1. J gave up 4 bases and V 5 bases, and 8 bases lay outside the gene matches. The germline CDR1 and CDR2 sequences are SGDLS and YYNGEE. The CDR3 totals 15 residues. The CDR3 DNA follows: TGTGCCAGCAGGGCAGGGGGCAATACGTACAATGAGCAGTTCTTC. Its protein is CASRAGGNTYNEQFF.

This clone was detected once. The rearrangement uses TRBV5-1 and TRBJ2-1; D is ambiguous. The CDR3 totals 16 residues. Deletions cut 0 bases from V and 6 bases from J, with 16 bases between. Germline-derived CDR1 and CDR2 are SGHRS and YFSETQ. Here the CDR3 reads CASSLDAASLSNEQFF. CDR3 bases: TGCGCCAGCAGCTTGGACGCGGCTTCCTTGTCCAATGAGCAGTTCTTC. The full variable domain, with the rest looked up from reference TRBV5-1 and TRBJ2-1, is KAGVTQTPRYLIKTRGQQVTLSCSPISGHRSVSWYQQTPGQGLQFLFEYFSETQRNKGNFPGRFSGRQFSNSRSEMNVSTLELGDSALYLCASSLDAASLSNEQFFGPGTRLTVL.

The chain joins TRBV5-1 to TRBJ2-3; the D is unclear. Germline V gives CDR1 SGHRS, CDR2 YFSETQ. The CDR3 length is 14 residues. Trimming pared 1 base from V and 1 base from J, leaving 7 bases between. The CDR3 DNA sequence: TGCGCCAGCAGCTTGCGGGTAGGCACAGATACGCAGTATTTT. Its translation: CASSLRVGTDTQYF.

V usage is TRBV5-1 and J usage is TRBJ1-2; 8 nucleotides line up with TRBD1. J lost 5 bases, V lost 0 bases, and 3 bases had no gene match. CDR3 length: 14 amino acids. CDR1 is SGHRS, CDR2 YFSETQ, per germline. Here the CDR3 reads CASSLGQGIYGYTF. DNA for the CDR3: TGCGCCAGCAGCTTGGGACAGGGGATTTATGGCTACACCTTC. Filled out from reference TRBV5-1 and TRBJ1-2, the complete variable domain reads KAGVTQTPRYLIKTRGQQVTLSCSPISGHRSVSWYQQTPGQGLQFLFEYFSETQRNKGNFPGRFSGRQFSNSRSEMNVSTLELGDSALYLCASSLGQGIYGYTFGSGTRLTVV.

This chain joins TRBV28 and TRBJ2-2; no definite D call. The V gene's germline CDR1 is MDHEN and CDR2 SYDVKM. This CDR3 has 17 residues. Trimming removed 6 bases from V and 1 base from J, with 18 bases in between. CDR3 coding DNA: TGTGCCAGCAGGGGGTTCATGGTCTCAATGAACACCGGGGAGCTGTTTTTT. This codes for CASRGFMVSMNTGELFF. Looking up the rest from reference TRBV28 and TRBJ2-2 gives the full variable domain: DVKVTQSSRYLVKRTGEKVFLECVQDMDHENMFWYRQDPGLGLRLIYFSYDVKMKEKGDIPEGYSVSREKKERFSLILESASTNQTSMYLCASRGFMVSMNTGELFFGEGSRLTVL.

The CDR3: CASSLSSGTSYEQYF. As DNA, the CDR3 is TGTGCCAGCAGCTTGAGTAGCGGGACTTCCTACGAGCAGTACTTC. The chain uses TRBV5-4 and TRBJ2-7; TRBD2 agrees at 8 bases. Germline assignment: CDR1 SGHNT and CDR2 YYREEE (reference sequence). V trimming: 1 base; J trimming: 1 base; junction bases outside the gene matches: 4. The CDR3 is 15 amino acids.

This clone showed up just a few times. The rearrangement uses TRBV5-1 and TRBJ2-2; 8 bases agree with TRBD2. This CDR3 is 17 amino acids long. Germline V gives CDR1 SGHRS, CDR2 YFSETQ. V was clipped by 1 base and J by 7 bases; unmatched bases: 12. The CDR3 loop is CASSLRSVAGGIGELFF. CDR3 nucleotide sequence: TGCGCCAGCAGCTTGCGTTCAGTGGCGGGAGGAATCGGGGAGCTGTTTTTT.

The rearrangement uses TRBV28 and TRBJ1-2; D is perhaps TRBD1 (5 bases). This CDR3 is built from 17 residues. The germline V gene encodes CDR1 MDHEN and CDR2 SYDVKM. Trimming left V 4 bases short and J 0 bases short, with 18 bases between. The CDR3 spells CASSSPRGTAANYGYTF. DNA of the CDR3: TGTGCCAGCAGTTCACCCCGTGGGACGGCTGCTAACTATGGCTACACCTTC.

The chain's CDR3 is CASSYPRGPDTDTQYF. Here the CDR3 DNA reads TGTGCCAGCAGCTACCCCAGGGGGCCCGACACAGATACGCAGTATTTT. The genes are TRBV5-6 and TRBJ2-3; 8 positions match TRBD1. The CDR3 has 16 amino acids. Germline CDR1 reads SGHDT; CDR2 reads YYEEEE. V shed 3 bases, J shed 2 bases, and the junction held 8 bases outside the gene matches.

This clone appeared a few times. This chain joins TRBV15 and TRBJ2-7; D possibly corresponds to TRBD1 (5 bases). The germline gives CDR1 LNHNV, CDR2 YYDKDF (reference sequence). V was shortened by 0 bases and J by 0 bases, with 24 bases between the two germline ends. The CDR3 is made up of 20 amino acids. The CDR3 nucleotides read TGTGCCACCAGCAGAGATATGGGGCCCCGTGTCCCCCCGAGCTCCTACGAGCAGTACTTC. It specifies CATSRDMGPRVPPSSYEQYF.

The V call is TRBV6-5, the J call TRBJ2-7, with a tentative D call TRBD1 (5 bases). V was pared by 0 bases and J by 4 bases, with 16 bases between. Germline CDR1 reads MNHEY; CDR2 reads SVGAGI. The CDR3 loop spans 16 amino acids. The CDR3 region has the DNA TGTGCCAGCAGTTACTCGATGGGGCAGGCTGCATACGAGCAGTACTTC. Amino acids: CASSYSMGQAAYEQYF.

The chain has TRBV18 and TRBJ1-3; D perhaps matches TRBD1 (5 bases). Trimming left V 0 bases short and J 0 bases short, with 12 bases between. The CDR3 runs 17 residues. Germline V CDR1 and CDR2: KGHSH, LQKENI. For the CDR3, the DNA is TGTGCCAGCTCACCACCCGGGGGAACCAGCTCTGGAAACACCATATATTTT. Protein: CASSPPGGTSSGNTIYF.

The chain uses TRBV6-5 and TRBJ2-2; tentative D call: TRBD1 (5 bases). CDR3 size: 14 residues. Germline V gives CDR1 MNHEY, CDR2 SVGAGI. V shed 6 bases and J shed 4 bases, with 12 bases lying between them. CDR3 sequence: CASSSRVFTGELFF. Here the CDR3 DNA reads TGTGCCAGCAGCAGCAGGGTTTTCACCGGGGAGCTGTTTTTT.

Only a few counts were recorded for this clone. The identical CDR3 is also encoded by other nucleotide sequences in the sample. V and J are TRBV7-8 and TRBJ1-4, with 9 bases aligning to TRBD1. The germline V gene has CDR1 SGHVS and CDR2 FQNEAQ. V shed 5 bases, J shed 3 bases, and the junction held 4 bases outside the gene matches. The CDR3 is 15 residues long. The CDR3 is CASSPRTGANEKLFF. DNA of the CDR3: TGTGCCAGCAGCCCGAGGACAGGGGCTAATGAAAAACTGTTTTTT.

This clone has a handful of counts. The rearrangement joins TRBV7-8 to TRBJ2-5; 7 positions match TRBD2. The germline gives CDR1 SGHVS, CDR2 FQNEAQ. The V and J ends lost 2 bases and 2 bases, in that order; junction bases with no gene match: 8. CDR3 length: 16 amino acids. CDR3 coding DNA: TGTGCCAGCAGCTTAAGCCTAGCGGACCTTCAAGAGACCCAGTACTTC. Amino acids: CASSLSLADLQETQYF.

This clone was found a few times. The rearrangement joins TRBV14 to TRBJ2-7; 8 positions match TRBD2. With V trimmed by 1 base and J by 7 bases, 9 bases remained unmatched. CDR1 and CDR2 from the germline V gene are SGHDN and FVKESK. This CDR3 region has 15 residues. The CDR3 loop reads CASSQVVSGMGEQYF. CDR3 sequence (DNA): TGTGCCAGCAGCCAAGTAGTTAGCGGGATGGGGGAGCAGTACTTC. Full variable domain (remainder filled in from reference TRBV14 and TRBJ2-7): EAGVTQFPSHSVIEKGQTVTLRCDPISGHDNLYWYRRVMGKEIKFLLHFVKESKQDESGMPNNRFLAERTGGTYSTLKVQPAELEDSGVYFCASSQVVSGMGEQYFGPGTRLTVT.

V usage is TRBV14 and J usage is TRBJ2-5, with a weak D call TRBD1 (6 bases). Deletions cut 0 bases from V and 5 bases from J, with 7 bases between. Germline CDR1 reads SGHDN; CDR2 reads FVKESK. The CDR3 runs 13 residues. In DNA form, the CDR3 reads TGTGCCAGCAGCCAAGATCAGGGGGAGACCCAGTACTTC. This codes for CASSQDQGETQYF. Together with reference TRBV14 and TRBJ2-5, the CDR3 gives the full variable domain: EAGVTQFPSHSVIEKGQTVTLRCDPISGHDNLYWYRRVMGKEIKFLLHFVKESKQDESGMPNNRFLAERTGGTYSTLKVQPAELEDSGVYFCASSQDQGETQYFGPGTRLLVL.

In regard to this clone: With a much larger clone just one base away, this may be a read error. The rearrangement joins TRBV6-5 to TRBJ1-4; 11 bases fit TRBD1. This CDR3 comprises 14 residues. Germline V gene data show CDR1 as MNHEY and CDR2 as SVGAGI. V trimming: 7 bases; J trimming: 7 bases; junction bases outside the gene matches: 5. CDR3 sequence reads: CASTWGTGGEKLFF. The CDR3 DNA follows: TGTGCCAGCACCTGGGGGACAGGGGGTGAAAAACTGTTTTTT.

In its sample, this clone was seen once. The chain uses TRBV2 and TRBJ2-3, with 8 bases lining up with TRBD2. This CDR3 region has 15 residues. Germline V gene lookup returns CDR1 SNHLY and CDR2 FYNNEI. The J segment lost 2 bases and the V segment lost 9 bases, leaving 10 bases of the junction unmatched. The CDR3 spells CARGPSGPPTDTQYF. As DNA, the CDR3 is TGTGCCAGGGGGCCTAGCGGGCCCCCCACAGATACGCAGTATTTT.

The chain is built from TRBV7-6 and TRBJ1-2, with 8 bases lining up with TRBD1. The CDR3 has 14 residues. The germline gives CDR1 SGHVS, CDR2 FNYEAQ. V gave up 1 base and J gave up 6 bases; unmatched junction bases: 4. The CDR3 nucleotides read TGTGCCAGCAGCTTAGTGCAGGGGGCAGATGGCTACACCTTC. Translating gives CASSLVQGADGYTF.

J is TRBJ2-7 and V is TRBV4-1, with 11 positions matching TRBD2. CDR3 length equals 17 residues. V was pared by 2 bases and J by 1 base, with 7 bases of the junction left unmatched. Germline values: CDR1 MGHRA, CDR2 YSYEKL. CDR3 amino acids: CASSQLTSGSTSYEQYF. CDR3 DNA: TGCGCCAGCAGCCAACTTACTAGCGGGAGCACATCCTACGAGCAGTACTTC.

The V call is TRBV7-2, the J call TRBJ1-2; the D is unclear. The germline V gene has CDR1 SGHTA and CDR2 FQGNSA. V was cut by 3 bases and J by 0 bases, with 8 bases left in between. The CDR3 has 14 residues. The CDR3 DNA reads as TGTGCCAGCAGCTTTAGCACAGCTAACTATGGCTACACCTTC. Translated, it gives CASSFSTANYGYTF. The variable domain in full, completed from reference TRBV7-2 and TRBJ1-2, reads GAGVSQSPSNKVTEKGKDVELRCDPISGHTALYWYRQSLGQGLEFLIYFQGNSAPDKSGLPSDRFSAERTGGSVSTLTIQRTQQEDSAVYLCASSFSTANYGYTFGSGTRLTVV.

The chain employs TRBV30 and TRBJ2-1; TRBD2 might be the D (6 bases). Trimming pared 5 bases from V and 5 bases from J, leaving 10 bases between. The CDR3 loop spans 12 amino acids. The germline V gene has CDR1 GTSNPN and CDR2 SVGIG (reference sequence). The CDR3 DNA follows: TGTGCCTGGGGACTAAAAAACAATGAGCAGTTCTTC. Its translation is CAWGLKNNEQFF.

The V and J genes are TRBV10-3 and TRBJ2-2, with 10 bases fitting TRBD2. The CDR3 totals 17 residues. The junction had 10 bases not matched to a gene; V was cut back by 6 bases and J by 3 bases. Germline CDR1 is ENHRY and CDR2 is SYGVKD. The CDR3 nucleotides are TGTGCCATCAGGGGAGATAGCGGGAGGACTTACACCGGGGAGCTGTTTTTT. It yields the protein CAIRGDSGRTYTGELFF.

The gene calls are TRBV14 and TRBJ2-7; TRBD1 agrees at 9 bases. V gave up 4 bases and J gave up 3 bases; unmatched junction bases: 4. The CDR3 consists of 14 residues. The germline V gene encodes CDR1 SGHDN and CDR2 FVKESK. This CDR3 is CASSLTGGNYEQYF. The CDR3 coding sequence is TGTGCCAGCAGCCTGACAGGGGGGAACTACGAGCAGTACTTC.

In its sample, this clone was seen a few times. The J gene is TRBJ1-5, the V gene TRBV15; TRBD1 matches at 9 bases. V trimming: 3 bases; J trimming: 2 bases; junction bases outside the gene matches: 8. The CDR3 loop spans 17 amino acids. Germline assignment: CDR1 LNHNV and CDR2 YYDKDF (reference sequence). CDR3 protein: CATSSIQGARGNQPQHF. The DNA of the CDR3 is TGTGCCACCAGCAGTATACAGGGGGCCAGGGGCAATCAGCCCCAGCATTTT.